The 17 T cell receptor beta chains given below trace back to one sample, sequenced in a study of lymphopenia after photon versus proton radiotherapy. Using immunoSEQ multiplex PCR, the repertoire was profiled, and TCRdb retains in-frame clones only, with some absent. Found here are about 70,000 clones, 87% of them singletons; the top ten hold 11%. The sequencing here drew on peripheral blood, taken from a patient treated with proton-based radiotherapy. The receptor source for this set is a man at least 80 years old with esophageal cancer.

V and J are TRBV5-1 and TRBJ2-7; tentatively, D is TRBD1 or TRBD2 (5 bases each). The V gene's germline CDR1 is SGHRS and CDR2 YFSETQ. The CDR3 has 15 amino acids. Trimming took 3 bases from V and 2 from J, leaving 15 bases between them. CDR3: CASSSTGTAPYEQYF. As DNA, the CDR3 is TGCGCCAGCAGCTCTACCGGGACGGCCCCCTACGAGCAGTACTTC.

DNA of the CDR3: TGTGCCAGCAGCTCGGTATGGGGGGAACCCCTCCACTTT. This codes for CASSSVWGEPLHF. The J gene is TRBJ1-6, the V gene TRBV7-9; a weak D match, TRBD1 (5 bases). This CDR3 region has 13 residues. Germline V gene lookup returns CDR1 SEHNR and CDR2 FQNEAQ (reference sequence). Trimming cost V 4 bases and J 12 bases, with 13 bases left between them.

Written as DNA, the CDR3 is TGCGCCAGCAGCCAAGAGACAGGGGGCGTCCTGACTGAAGCTTTCTTT. Its protein product is CASSQETGGVLTEAFF. The rearrangement uses TRBV4-3 and TRBJ1-1; 10 nucleotides match TRBD1. J was trimmed by 5 bases and V by 0 bases; bases with no gene match: 6. Germline lookup yields CDR1 LGHNA and CDR2 YSLEER. The CDR3 has 16 residues.

This clone was seen only once. V and J are TRBV25-1 and TRBJ1-2; the D is unclear. The CDR3 consists of 14 residues. Germline V gene data show CDR1 as MGHDK and CDR2 as SYGVNS. Trimming removed 1 base from V and 1 base from J, with 7 bases in between. CDR3 region: CASSEFGDNYGYTF. CDR3 nucleotide sequence: TGTGCCAGCAGTGAATTCGGGGATAACTATGGCTACACCTTC.

On this clone: Germline and junction disagree at one end, which may indicate a read error. The chain is built from TRBV5-6 and TRBJ2-1; possibly TRBD1 or TRBD2 for D (5 bases each). This CDR3 spans 12 amino acids. The germline V gene has CDR1 SGHDT and CDR2 YYEEEE. The CDR3 is CASSLGGNPGLF. The CDR3 DNA follows: TGTGCCAGCAGCTTGGGGGGGAACCCGGGGCTCTTC.

The J gene is TRBJ2-3, the V gene TRBV30; TRBD1 is a possible D gene (7 bases). The V gene lost 2 bases and the J gene lost 14 bases, with 14 bases spanning the gap. The CDR3 totals 11 residues. Germline values: CDR1 GTSNPN, CDR2 SVGIG (reference sequence). CDR3: CAWSLGQGGYF. The DNA for the CDR3 is TGTGCCTGGAGTCTAGGGCAGGGGGGGTATTTT. Together with reference TRBV30 and TRBJ2-3, the CDR3 gives the full variable domain: SQTIHQWPATLVQPVGSPLSLECTVEGTSNPNLYWYRQAAGRGLQLLFYSVGIGQISSEVPQNLSASRPQDRQFILSSKKLLLSDSGFYLCAWSLGQGGYFGPGTRLTVL.

The J gene is TRBJ2-5, the V gene TRBV5-4; 9 positions match TRBD2. The J segment lost 1 base and the V segment lost 3 bases, leaving 4 bases of the junction unmatched. Germline lookup yields CDR1 SGHNT and CDR2 YYREEE (reference sequence). CDR3 length: 15 residues. CDR3 in DNA: TGTGCCAGCAGCTACAATAGCGGGGGCCAAGAGACCCAGTACTTC. Protein sequence: CASSYNSGGQETQYF.

CDR3 nucleotide sequence: TGCGCCAGCAGCCAAGAGATGGCTGGGGCCAACGTCCTGACTTTC. Its translation: CASSQEMAGANVLTF. This chain joins TRBV4-3 and TRBJ2-6; no clear D. This CDR3 contains 15 residues. Germline V gene sequence: CDR1 LGHNA, CDR2 YSLEER. V lost 0 bases, J lost 2 bases, and 5 bases lay in between.

This chain links TRBV6-1 with TRBJ2-7; weak D call: TRBD2 (6 bases). Deletions cut 3 bases from V and 4 bases from J, with 16 bases between. Germline V gene sequence: CDR1 MNHNS, CDR2 SASEGT. The length of the CDR3 is 15 residues. The CDR3 DNA sequence: TGTGCCAGCAGTGAGGGTAGTAGCGGTCTTTACGAGCAGTACTTC. Its protein is CASSEGSSGLYEQYF.

The chain recombines TRBV18 with TRBJ2-1; 10 nucleotides agree with TRBD2. Looked up from germline, CDR1 is KGHSH and CDR2 is LQKENI. Germline trimming cut 5 bases from V and 6 bases from J; bases unmatched to any gene: 7. The CDR3 totals 15 residues. The CDR3 spells CASSAIAGGSNEQFF. CDR3 DNA: TGTGCCAGCTCAGCAATAGCGGGAGGCTCCAATGAGCAGTTCTTC. Based on the CDR3 plus reference TRBV18 and TRBJ2-1, the full variable domain is NAGVMQNPRHLVRRRGQEARLRCSPMKGHSHVYWYRQLPEEGLKFMVYLQKENIIDESGMPKERFSAEFPKEGPSILRIQQVVRGDSAAYFCASSAIAGGSNEQFFGPGTRLTVL.

The V call is TRBV7-8, the J call TRBJ1-5; tentative D call: TRBD1 (6 bases). The germline CDR1 and CDR2 sequences are SGHVS and FQNEAQ. This CDR3 is built from 14 residues. V lost 3 bases and J 6 bases, leaving 12 bases between the germline ends. Written as DNA, the CDR3 is TGTGCCAGCAGCTTTCTACAGGGTACTCAGCCCCAGCATTTT. Translation gives CASSFLQGTQPQHF. The full variable domain, rest sourced from reference TRBV7-8 and TRBJ1-5, is GAGVSQSPRYKVAKRGQDVALRCDPISGHVSLFWYQQALGQGPEFLTYFQNEAQLDKSGLPSDRFFAERPEGSVSTLKIQRTQQEDSAVYLCASSFLQGTQPQHFGDGTRLSIL.

This rearrangement joins TRBV14 to TRBJ1-2; possible D gene TRBD1, 6 bases. Deletions cut 0 bases from V and 6 bases from J, with 23 bases between. CDR1 and CDR2 (germline): SGHDN, FVKESK. This CDR3 spans 18 amino acids. CDR3 in amino acids: CASSQERVFVGGADGYTF. Here the CDR3 DNA reads TGTGCCAGCAGCCAAGAGAGGGTCTTCGTGGGGGGGGCGGATGGCTACACCTTC.

This clone has just one count. The genes are TRBV25-1 and TRBJ1-2, with 10 bases identical to TRBD1. Per germline, CDR1 MGHDK and CDR2 SYGVNS. This CDR3 region has 16 residues. V lost 2 bases and J lost 2; bases outside the gene matches: 5. DNA of the CDR3: TGTGCCAGCAGTGAAGTAGGGGGACAGGGGAACTATGGCTACACCTTC. Amino acids: CASSEVGGQGNYGYTF.

This sequence joins TRBV9 and TRBJ1-2; D possibly corresponds to TRBD1 (6 bases). The germline V gene encodes CDR1 SGDLS and CDR2 YYNGEE. There are 15 residues in the CDR3. V was trimmed by 4 bases and J by 2 bases, leaving 15 bases between them. CDR3 sequence: CASSPRDTSNYGYTF. For the CDR3, the DNA is TGTGCCAGCAGCCCGAGGGACACCTCAAACTATGGCTACACCTTC.

The chain is built from TRBV5-1 and TRBJ1-1; a possible D gene is TRBD1 (6 bases). From germline, CDR1 is SGHRS and CDR2 YFSETQ. This CDR3 has 15 amino acids. V lost 0 bases and J 3 bases, leaving 12 bases between the germline ends. The CDR3 DNA reads as TGCGCCAGCAGCTTGGGATACGGGGGGCACACTGAAGCTTTCTTT. This codes for CASSLGYGGHTEAFF.

This clone was seen a handful of times. This chain joins TRBV6-5 and TRBJ1-2; TRBD1 agrees at 9 bases. Germline values: CDR1 MNHEY, CDR2 SVGAGI. The CDR3 is 14 amino acids. J gave up 2 bases and V 6 bases, and 4 bases lay outside the gene matches. The CDR3 nucleotides read TGTGCCAGCAGGGGGACAGGGACCAACTATGGCTACACCTTC. This codes for CASRGTGTNYGYTF.

This clone was seen only a few times. The chain joins TRBV14 to TRBJ1-2; tentative D call: TRBD1 (6 bases). Germline CDR1 is SGHDN and CDR2 is FVKESK. This CDR3 has 14 amino acids. Trimming pared 4 bases from V and 5 bases from J, leaving 14 bases between. The chain's CDR3 is CASSPGQNLYGYTF. DNA of the CDR3: TGTGCCAGCAGCCCAGGACAGAATCTTTATGGCTACACCTTC.